The 30 T cell receptor beta chains presented below share a single source sample, sequenced in a study of cytomegalovirus exposure and HLA in healthy donors. Primers: 60 Vbeta forward and 13 Jbeta reverse. Sequenced by immunoSEQ multiplex PCR; TCRdb stores in-frame clones only, minus some. The sample has roughly 110,000 clones, around 80% seen once; the top ten hold approximately 3.7%. Specimen: PBMCs. These receptors all come from a man aged 60 to 69 in good health and CMV-seronegative.

The chain uses TRBV29-1 and TRBJ2-1, with 11 bases matching TRBD2. Losses at the gene ends were 6 bases for V and 9 bases for J; bases not matched to a gene: 1. The length of the CDR3 is 11 residues. CDR1 SQVTM and CDR2 ANQGSEA come from the germline V gene. The CDR3 region is CSVGLAGEQFF. CDR3 nucleotide sequence: TGCAGCGTCGGACTAGCGGGTGAGCAGTTCTTC.

This chain links TRBV7-2 with TRBJ1-2, with D perhaps TRBD1 (5 bases). Trimming cost V 5 bases and J 5 bases, with 15 bases left between them. Germline CDR1 and CDR2: SGHTA and FQGNSA. The CDR3 has 14 amino acids. The CDR3 DNA reads as TGTGCCAGCAGCGTCACTTCGGGGGATTATGGCTACACCTTC. Its translation: CASSVTSGDYGYTF.

The J gene is TRBJ1-1, the V gene TRBV6-1; 9 positions match TRBD1. Germline V CDR1 and CDR2: MNHNS, SASEGT. The CDR3 totals 14 residues. After removal of 6 bases from V and 1 base from J, the junction contained 3 bases not matched to a gene. The DNA of the CDR3 is TGTGCCAGCAGGGACAGGGGATGGAACACTGAAGCTTTCTTT. This gives the protein CASRDRGWNTEAFF.

V and J are TRBV6-5 and TRBJ1-6; 8 positions match TRBD1. With V trimmed by 8 bases and J by 5 bases, 5 bases remained unmatched. Germline-derived CDR1 and CDR2 are MNHEY and SVGAGI. The CDR3 is made up of 14 amino acids. The CDR3 DNA sequence: TGTGCCAGCCAGACAGGGGTGAATAATTCACCCCTCCACTTT. It encodes CASQTGVNNSPLHF.

This chain links TRBV7-2 with TRBJ1-2; no clear D gene. This CDR3 spans 12 amino acids. CDR1 and CDR2 from the germline V gene are SGHTA and FQGNSA. V lost 3 bases and J lost 8, with 10 bases in between. The DNA of the CDR3 is TGTGCCAGCAGCTTGGGCGCGGGCGGCTACACCTTC. Translating gives CASSLGAGGYTF.

The J gene is TRBJ2-1, the V gene TRBV6-1, with 8 bases fitting TRBD1. The CDR3 extends over 14 amino acids. V gave up 5 bases and J gave up 12 bases; unmatched junction bases: 12. The V gene's germline CDR1 is MNHNS and CDR2 SASEGT. Here the CDR3 reads CASSREPGGSSQFF. The CDR3, as DNA: TGTGCCAGCAGTCGCGAGCCAGGGGGCAGTTCGCAGTTCTTC.

V and J are TRBV5-1 and TRBJ2-3, with 10 bases fitting TRBD1. The CDR3 covers 15 residues. J was trimmed by 3 bases and V by 0 bases; bases with no gene match: 1. Germline CDR1 is SGHRS and CDR2 is YFSETQ. The DNA for the CDR3 is TGCGCCAGCAGCTTGGGGACAGGGGGAACAGATACGCAGTATTTT. Translated: CASSLGTGGTDTQYF. The full variable domain, in which reference TRBV5-1 and TRBJ2-3 provide the parts outside the CDR3, is KAGVTQTPRYLIKTRGQQVTLSCSPISGHRSVSWYQQTPGQGLQFLFEYFSETQRNKGNFPGRFSGRQFSNSRSEMNVSTLELGDSALYLCASSLGTGGTDTQYFGPGTRLTVL.

The rearrangement uses TRBV28 and TRBJ1-3, with 8 bases aligning to TRBD1. Per germline, CDR1 MDHEN and CDR2 SYDVKM. The CDR3 is 17 amino acids. V was pared by 3 bases and J by 0 bases, with 7 bases of the junction left unmatched. This chain's CDR3 is CASSLPGQGASGNTIYF. In DNA, the CDR3 is TGTGCCAGCAGTTTGCCCGGACAGGGCGCCTCTGGAAACACCATATATTTT.

V gene TRBV7-2 combines with J gene TRBJ2-4; 10 nucleotides align to TRBD1. The CDR3 sequence is 13 residues long. Germline V gives CDR1 SGHTA, CDR2 FQGNSA. After removal of 5 bases from V and 8 bases from J, the junction contained 3 bases not matched to a gene. CDR3 in DNA: TGTGCCAGCAGCCGGACAGGGGGGCACATTCAGTACTTC. It specifies CASSRTGGHIQYF.

The chain has TRBV6-4 and TRBJ2-6; D is unclear. CDR1 and CDR2 (germline): MRHNA, SNTAGT. CDR3 length: 14 amino acids. Between the trimmed V and J ends, which lost 7 bases and 0 bases, there was a span of 7 bases. The CDR3 protein is CASKTNSGANVLTF. The CDR3 nucleotides read TGTGCCAGCAAAACTAACTCTGGGGCCAACGTCCTGACTTTC.

The chain combines TRBV9 with TRBJ2-7; D is unresolved. Trimming stripped 4 bases from V and 2 bases from J, with 16 bases between. Germline V lookup: CDR1 SGDLS, CDR2 YYNGEE. CDR3 length equals 15 residues. The DNA for the CDR3 is TGTGCCAGCAGCTACAATGCGGATCTTCCCTACGAGCAGTACTTC. This encodes CASSYNADLPYEQYF.

V gene TRBV7-8 combines with J gene TRBJ1-2; 9 nucleotides agree with TRBD1. Germline lookup yields CDR1 SGHVS and CDR2 FQNEAQ. The CDR3 has 16 amino acids. Trimming cost V 5 bases and J 0 bases; bases outside gene matches: 7. The CDR3 spells CASSQAGTGPNYGYTF. The CDR3 nucleotides are TGTGCCAGCAGCCAGGCGGGGACAGGGCCTAACTATGGCTACACCTTC.

The V gene is TRBV6-6, the J gene TRBJ2-2; TRBD2 agrees at 9 bases. Trimming removed 2 bases from V and 2 bases from J; junction bases left unmatched: 3. This CDR3 is built from 16 residues. Germline CDR1 MNHNY, CDR2 SVGAGI (reference sequence). This CDR3 reads CASSYLLAGNTGELFF. The DNA for the CDR3 is TGTGCCAGCAGTTACCTCCTAGCGGGAAACACCGGGGAGCTGTTTTTT.

This rearrangement joins TRBV18 to TRBJ2-6; a possible D gene is TRBD2 (6 bases). This CDR3 region has 18 residues. The ends were cut back, 6 bases at V and 0 bases at J, with 18 bases in the middle. Germline CDR1 reads KGHSH; CDR2 reads LQKENI. CDR3: CASSRAGTPVSGANVLTF. Written as DNA, the CDR3 is TGTGCCAGCTCCCGCGCCGGGACTCCCGTCTCTGGGGCCAACGTCCTGACTTTC.

This rearrangement joins TRBV18 to TRBJ2-5; tentative D call: TRBD2 (6 bases). CDR1 is KGHSH, CDR2 LQKENI, per germline. Trimming pared 2 bases from V and 5 bases from J, leaving 18 bases between. The CDR3 consists of 16 residues. CDR3 in amino acids: CASSPSPGESGETQYF. CDR3 DNA sequence: TGTGCCAGCTCACCATCCCCGGGAGAATCGGGGGAGACCCAGTACTTC.

This clone was counted a few times. The chain uses TRBV19 and TRBJ1-6; D is ambiguous. Trimming left V 5 bases short and J 10 bases short, with 24 bases between. CDR3 length equals 17 residues. The germline CDR1 and CDR2 sequences are LNHDA and SQIVND (reference sequence). The CDR3 loop is CASSSGSNVGSLSPLHF. The CDR3 DNA follows: TGTGCCAGTAGTTCCGGGAGTAATGTGGGATCCCTCTCACCCCTCCACTTT.

This clone was seen only once. The rearrangement joins TRBV9 to TRBJ1-1; no reliable D call. The germline V gene has CDR1 SGDLS and CDR2 YYNGEE. The length of the CDR3 is 14 residues. Trimming stripped 2 bases from V and 4 bases from J, with 12 bases between. The CDR3: CASSVIDTVTEAFF. CDR3 nucleotides: TGTGCCAGCAGCGTCATCGACACGGTCACTGAAGCTTTCTTT.

The CDR3 sequence: CASSHRRTGEADTEAFF. CDR3 coding DNA: TGTGCCAGCTCTCATCGTAGGACAGGGGAGGCGGACACTGAAGCTTTCTTT. This chain connects TRBV18 to TRBJ1-1; 9 positions match TRBD1. Trimming cost V 6 bases and J 3 bases; bases outside gene matches: 14. Germline loops: CDR1 KGHSH, CDR2 LQKENI. This CDR3 has 17 amino acids.

CDR3 residues: CASTKTEKATEAFF. The CDR3 DNA is TGCGCCAGCACCAAGACAGAAAAGGCCACTGAAGCTTTCTTT. The chain has TRBV4-1 and TRBJ1-1; tentative D call: TRBD1 (5 bases). This CDR3 region has 14 residues. V lost 7 bases and J lost 4, with 16 bases in between. The germline CDR1 and CDR2 sequences are MGHRA and YSYEKL.

The CDR3 sequence is CASSSNRQVGYGYTF. The CDR3 DNA sequence: TGTGCCAGCAGCTCGAACCGACAGGTTGGCTATGGCTACACCTTC. The chain recombines TRBV7-2 with TRBJ1-2, with D perhaps TRBD1 (6 bases). This CDR3 spans 15 amino acids. The germline V gene has CDR1 SGHTA and CDR2 FQGNSA. Trimming stripped 4 bases from V and 4 bases from J, with 16 bases between.

V is TRBV6-5 and J is TRBJ1-4, with 7 nucleotides matching TRBD1. J was trimmed by 8 bases and V by 0 bases; bases with no gene match: 3. The germline V gene encodes CDR1 MNHEY and CDR2 SVGAGI. The length of the CDR3 is 14 residues. The CDR3 reads CASSYSRGEEKLFF. Written as DNA, the CDR3 is TGTGCCAGCAGTTACTCCAGGGGGGAAGAAAAACTGTTTTTT.

The chain combines TRBV9 with TRBJ2-1; no firm D call. Trimming stripped 0 bases from V and 5 bases from J, with 9 bases between. Germline CDR1 and CDR2: SGDLS and YYNGEE. The CDR3 contains 14 residues. CDR3 sequence: CASSVGGIDNEQFF. Here the CDR3 DNA reads TGTGCCAGCAGCGTAGGAGGCATCGACAATGAGCAGTTCTTC.

The V gene is TRBV5-1, the J gene TRBJ1-2; D remains unclear. Trimming took 0 bases from V and 5 from J, leaving 14 bases between them. Germline loops: CDR1 SGHRS, CDR2 YFSETQ. The CDR3 extends over 15 amino acids. DNA for the CDR3: TGCGCCAGCAGCTTGGTATCAGGTTCTCTTTATGGCTACACCTTC. As protein: CASSLVSGSLYGYTF.

The chain has TRBV30 and TRBJ1-1; D is ambiguous. V lost 0 bases to trimming and J lost 5 bases, with 7 bases between them. The CDR3 spans 12 residues. Germline loops: CDR1 GTSNPN, CDR2 SVGIG (reference sequence). The CDR3 nucleotides are TGTGCCTGGAGTGTCCGAGTGACTGAAGCTTTCTTT. Protein product: CAWSVRVTEAFF.

The chain links TRBV4-2 to TRBJ1-1; no clear D gene. The V and J ends lost 4 bases and 4 bases respectively, with 16 bases between them. Germline V lookup: CDR1 LGHNA, CDR2 YNFKEQ. The CDR3 runs 15 residues. This CDR3 reads CASSPRIWEATEAFF. The CDR3 DNA is TGTGCCAGCAGCCCCCGCATTTGGGAGGCCACTGAAGCTTTCTTT.

J is TRBJ2-3 and V is TRBV5-4; D remains unclear. V was trimmed by 0 bases and J by 2 bases, leaving 7 bases between them. In germline, CDR1 is SGHNT, CDR2 YYREEE (reference sequence). This CDR3 spans 14 amino acids. The CDR3 region is CASSLGRITDTQYF. CDR3 DNA: TGTGCCAGCAGCTTGGGGCGGATCACAGATACGCAGTATTTT.

The V gene is TRBV13, the J gene TRBJ2-1, with D possibly TRBD2 on 7 matching bases. V lost 7 bases and J 6 bases, leaving 25 bases between the germline ends. The CDR3 loop spans 17 amino acids. Germline values: CDR1 PRHDT, CDR2 FYEKMQ (reference sequence). This CDR3 is CASKAWGGPVSANEQFF. CDR3 sequence (DNA): TGTGCCAGCAAAGCCTGGGGGGGCCCTGTATCTGCCAATGAGCAGTTCTTC.

This chain uses TRBV6-5 with TRBJ1-2, with D hard to call. The CDR3 is 16 residues long. Trimming shortened V by 0 bases and J by 4 bases, and 15 bases separated the two germline ends. Germline CDR1 MNHEY, CDR2 SVGAGI. CDR3 in amino acids: CASSYSITVRIYGYTF. The DNA of the CDR3 is TGTGCCAGCAGTTACTCGATAACGGTCAGGATCTATGGCTACACCTTC.

The chain recombines TRBV11-2 with TRBJ1-4; weak D call: TRBD1 (5 bases). Germline V CDR1 and CDR2: SGHAT, FQNNGV. V lost 5 bases and J 13 bases, leaving 26 bases between the germline ends. CDR3 length equals 16 residues. CDR3 amino acids: CASSTPRGPGGKGLFF. The CDR3 DNA is TGTGCCAGCAGCACGCCCCGAGGCCCGGGGGGAAAAGGACTGTTTTTT.

The chain carries TRBV6-4 and TRBJ1-1, with D maybe TRBD1 (5 bases). From germline, CDR1 is MRHNA and CDR2 SNTAGT. Trimming shortened V by 6 bases and J by 4 bases, and 12 bases separated the two germline ends. This CDR3 spans 13 amino acids. The CDR3 nucleotides read TGTGCCAGCAGGGATCAGGGAAGCACTGAAGCTTTCTTT. It specifies CASRDQGSTEAFF.